This T cell receptor (beta chain) was sequenced in a study of T cell responses to AZD1222 COVID-19 vaccine. Per germline, CDR1 SEHNR and CDR2 FQNEAQ (reference sequence). V gave up 4 bases and J gave up 4 bases, with 11 bases separating them. There are 14 residues in the CDR3. Notes on this clone: Its specificity is unknown.

Only in-frame clones appear in the TCRdb table, and some are missing; sequencing was by immunoSEQ multiplex PCR. The sample records over 120,000 clones, 88% being singletons. Study-level points and caveats: Nearly half of spike-specific TCRs reportedly target variant regions that are unmutated in the B.1.351 and B.1.1.7 variants. The sample set comprised mostly white British donors with more females, and clonal diversity was possibly underestimated.

Sequences were derived from peripheral blood, sampled 28 days after the second dose of the MenACWY control vaccine. The sequence derives from an adult who received the MenACWY meningococcal vaccine as a control. The chain has TRBV7-9 and TRBJ1-5; a possible D gene is TRBD1 (6 bases). This CDR3 is CASSSPGQNQPQHF. CDR3 nucleotides: TGTGCCAGCAGCTCCCCCGGACAGAATCAGCCCCAGCATTTT.